These 8 T cell receptor beta chains were all obtained from the same sample, sequenced in a study of cytomegalovirus exposure and HLA in healthy donors. In the PCR, 60 Vbeta and 13 Jbeta primers were used. Profiling relied on immunoSEQ multiplex PCR, and the TCRdb table lists in-frame clones only, not all of them. The repertoire includes about 140,000 clones, about 80% of them detected once, and less than 1.5% sits in the top ten. Material for sequencing was PBMCs. These receptors were taken from a male donor in good health and CMV-seropositive.

The J gene is TRBJ1-1, the V gene TRBV6-5; the D gene is possibly TRBD1 (6 bases). The CDR3 is 15 residues long. V lost 4 bases, J lost 4 bases, and 16 bases lay in between. Germline V gives CDR1 MNHEY, CDR2 SVGAGI. CDR3 nucleotide sequence: TGTGCCAGCAGTTGGCACAGGGTTTTCGGCACTGAAGCTTTCTTT. Its protein is CASSWHRVFGTEAFF.

The chain uses TRBV11-3 and TRBJ2-5; perhaps TRBD1 as D (5 bases). The CDR3 loop spans 15 amino acids. Germline values: CDR1 SGHNT, CDR2 YENEEA. The germline V and J ends were trimmed by 5 bases and 1 base, with 14 bases remaining between them. The DNA for the CDR3 is TGTGCCAGCAGCCCCGGACAACAGCCCCAAGAGACCCAGTACTTC. It translates to CASSPGQQPQETQYF. Drawing the rest from reference TRBV11-3 and TRBJ2-5, the complete variable domain is EAGVVQSPRYKIIEKKQPVAFWCNPISGHNTLYWYLQNLGQGPELLIRYENEEAVDDSQLPKDRFSAERLKGVDSTLKIQPAELGDSAVYLCASSPGQQPQETQYFGPGTRLLVL.

V is TRBV7-2 and J is TRBJ2-7; 8 bases map to TRBD2. Germline CDR1 SGHTA, CDR2 FQGNSA. The CDR3 has 15 amino acids. After removal of 2 bases from V and 4 bases from J, the junction contained 7 bases not matched to a gene. The CDR3: CASSLSGSMSYEQYF. Written as DNA, the CDR3 is TGTGCCAGCAGCTTAAGCGGGAGTATGTCGTACGAGCAGTACTTC.

This rearrangement joins TRBV4-3 to TRBJ1-1, with D possibly matching TRBD1 (5 bases). Trimming took 1 base from V and 4 from J, leaving 16 bases between them. Germline CDR1 is LGHNA and CDR2 is YSLEER. The CDR3 is made up of 16 amino acids. This CDR3 is CASSQGPKQGTTEAFF. The CDR3 DNA reads as TGCGCCAGCAGCCAAGGGCCGAAGCAGGGAACCACTGAAGCTTTCTTT.

J is TRBJ2-7 and V is TRBV5-1; 9 nucleotides line up with TRBD1. Germline V gene sequence: CDR1 SGHRS, CDR2 YFSETQ. The CDR3 is 14 residues long. With 5 bases clipped from V and 2 bases from J, the junction kept 5 bases outside the gene matches. CDR3 in DNA: TGCGCCAGCAGTTTTGGGACAGGGACCTACGAGCAGTACTTC. Protein product: CASSFGTGTYEQYF. Full variable domain (missing parts from reference TRBV5-1 and TRBJ2-7): KAGVTQTPRYLIKTRGQQVTLSCSPISGHRSVSWYQQTPGQGLQFLFEYFSETQRNKGNFPGRFSGRQFSNSRSEMNVSTLELGDSALYLCASSFGTGTYEQYFGPGTRLTVT.

The rearrangement joins TRBV7-9 to TRBJ1-2, with 8 bases identical to TRBD1. The CDR3 contains 15 residues. V gave up 3 bases and J gave up 5 bases; unmatched junction bases: 8. Looked up from germline, CDR1 is SEHNR and CDR2 is FQNEAQ (reference sequence). CDR3 bases: TGTGCCAGCAGCTTCTGGGACAGGCCTTCGTATGGCTACACCTTC. This codes for CASSFWDRPSYGYTF.

This rearrangement joins TRBV5-1 to TRBJ1-2; weak D call: TRBD1 (5 bases). The CDR3 spans 15 residues. V lost 3 bases and J 4 bases, leaving 16 bases between the germline ends. Per the germline V gene, CDR1 is SGHRS and CDR2 is YFSETQ. In nucleotides, the CDR3 is TGCGCCAGCAGCTCAACGGGGGACGGCGGCTATGGCTACACCTTC. Amino acids: CASSSTGDGGYGYTF.

J is TRBJ2-1 and V is TRBV28; D not certain. There are 12 residues in the CDR3. CDR1 is MDHEN, CDR2 SYDVKM, per germline. Trimming took 4 bases from V and 6 from J, leaving 7 bases between them. The CDR3: CASSSYRNEQFF. CDR3 DNA: TGTGCCAGCAGTTCCTACCGCAATGAGCAGTTCTTC.